Sequencing of this T cell receptor (beta chain) was carried out in a study of shared clonotypes between healthy human individuals. CDR1 and CDR2 (germline): SGHAT, FQNNGV. V trimming: 5 bases; J trimming: 9 bases; junction bases outside the gene matches: 10. The length of the CDR3 is 16 residues. A word on this clone: Antigen unknown.

Findings and caveats of the study: Sequencing depth was expected to influence donor clonotype sharing. Larger estimated richness was generally seen in naive subsets than in memory subsets. For sorted subsets, rarefaction showed incomplete sequencing despite large depth.

The assay ran at deep level. Libraries were prepared by immunoSEQ multiplex PCR; TCRdb keeps only in-frame clonotypes and omits some of them. The sample holds a few million clones, approximately 93% seen once. The material sequenced was naive CD4+ T cells from PBMCs. Subset in this sample: CD45RA+ positively selected. V usage is TRBV11-2 and J usage is TRBJ2-1, with 13 bases aligning to TRBD2. The receptor was derived from a man aged 18-30 years in good health. Some clones in this sample may be carry-over from other donors' samples. Written as DNA, the CDR3 is TGTGCCAGCAGCCTGGGACTAGCGGGACTCGGTGGTGAGCAGTTCTTC. Translated, it gives CASSLGLAGLGGEQFF.